A selection of T cell receptor beta chains follows, all from one sample in a study of blood T cell repertoires in COVID-19. Clones were read by immunoSEQ multiplex PCR, and TCRdb kept only the in-frame ones, dropping some. The data hold hundreds of thousands of clones, with approximately 90% observed a single time. The material sequenced was peripheral blood. All receptors derive from a young woman with active or convalescent COVID-19. Both conserved end residues are part of each CDR3. D genes are given only for firm matches. Clone size, where shown, is once, few, many, or a class for clones that have expanded.

j_gene	abundance	v_gene	d_gene	CDR3aa	CDR3nt
TRBJ1-1	.	TRBV3-1/TRBV3-2	.	CASSLSLGVTEAFF	TGTGCCAGCAGCCTAAGTTTAGGGGTGACTGAAGCTTTCTTT
TRBJ2-3	.	TRBV12-3/TRBV12-4	.	CASSLIGEDTQYF	TGTGCCAGCAGTTTGATTGGAGAGGATACGCAGTATTTT
TRBJ1-2	.	TRBV6-5	TRBD1	CASIRGTGNYGYTF	TGTGCCAGCATTCGCGGGACAGGGAATTATGGCTACACCTTC
TRBJ2-1	.	TRBV23-1	TRBD2	CASSGTSGRRTRDFEQFF	TGCGCCAGCAGTGGCACTAGCGGGAGACGAACTAGGGATTTTGAGCAGTTCTTC
TRBJ1-1	.	TRBV29-1	.	CSVASGDGTEAFF	TGCAGCGTTGCTTCAGGGGATGGGACTGAAGCTTTCTTT
TRBJ2-7	.	TRBV5-6	TRBD1	CASSYRDRNYEQYF	TGTGCCAGCAGCTACCGGGACAGGAACTACGAGCAGTACTTC
TRBJ1-1	once	TRBV9	.	CASSVEDNEAFF	TGTGCCAGCAGCGTAGAAGACAACGAAGCTTTCTTT
TRBJ1-5	.	TRBV10-3	.	CAISPENNQPQHF	TGTGCCATCAGTCCAGAAAACAATCAGCCCCAGCATTTT
TRBJ2-5	.	TRBV4-1	TRBD2	CASSHPGTTKETQYF	TGCGCCAGCAGCCATCCCGGGACTACTAAAGAGACCCAGTACTTC
TRBJ2-2	.	TRBV4-1	.	CASSDAVLEGRELFF	TGCGCCAGCAGCGACGCGGTCTTAGAGGGCAGGGAGCTGTTTTTT
TRBJ1-6	.	TRBV2	TRBD1	CASSWDRDNSPLHF	TGTGCCAGCAGTTGGGACAGGGATAATTCACCCCTCCACTTT
TRBJ2-3	.	TRBV9	.	CASSVVVGDFTDTQYF	TGTGCCAGCAGCGTAGTTGTCGGGGACTTCACAGATACGCAGTATTTT
TRBJ1-6	.	TRBV6-1	.	CASSEYSTSSYNSPLHF	TGTGCCAGCAGTGAATACAGTACGAGCTCCTATAATTCACCCCTCCACTTT
TRBJ2-1	.	TRBV27	.	CASSLERTPRPEQFF	TGTGCCAGCAGTTTAGAGAGGACTCCAAGGCCTGAGCAGTTCTTC
TRBJ2-1	.	TRBV3-1/TRBV3-2	TRBD2	CASSTLTSGGPYNEQFF	TGTGCCAGCAGCACCCTAACTAGCGGGGGACCCTACAATGAGCAGTTCTTC
TRBJ1-5	.	TRBV7-9	.	CASSPNSNQPQHF	TGTGCCAGCAGCCCAAATAGCAATCAGCCCCAGCATTTT
TRBJ2-3	.	TRBV7-6	TRBD2	CASSLARSASGKDTQYF	TGTGCCAGCAGCTTAGCGAGGTCCGCTAGCGGGAAAGATACGCAGTATTTT
TRBJ2-7	.	TRBV18	TRBD1	CASSPPTGGPWEQYF	TGTGCCAGCTCACCACCTACAGGGGGCCCATGGGAGCAGTACTTC
TRBJ2-2	.	TRBV4-1	TRBD1	CASSLGQGTTGELFF	TGCGCCAGCAGCCTGGGACAGGGGACCACCGGGGAGCTGTTTTTT
TRBJ1-2	once	TRBV5-1	.	CASSLAFSQGVYGYTF	TGCGCCAGCAGCTTGGCCTTTTCACAGGGCGTCTATGGCTACACCTTC
TRBJ1-1	.	TRBV9	.	CASSVDRLWVTEAFF	TGTGCCAGCAGCGTAGATCGACTGTGGGTCACTGAAGCTTTCTTT
TRBJ1-4	.	TRBV18	TRBD1	CASSPAGGEKLFF	TGTGCCAGCTCACCTGCAGGGGGTGAAAAACTGTTTTTT
TRBJ1-2	.	TRBV27	.	CASGGQSSNYGYTF	TGTGCCAGCGGTGGACAGAGTTCAAACTATGGCTACACCTTC
TRBJ1-2	.	TRBV6-4	TRBD1	CASSDGERGRFHNGYTF	TGTGCCAGCAGTGACGGGGAAAGGGGGCGCTTCCACAACGGCTACACCTTC
TRBJ1-3	.	TRBV6-5	.	CASTYRGSGNTIYF	TGTGCCAGCACCTACCGGGGATCGGGAAACACCATATATTTT
TRBJ2-7	.	TRBV3-1/TRBV3-2	TRBD1	CASSPPQGYEQYF	TGTGCCAGCAGCCCCCCACAGGGGTACGAGCAGTACTTC
TRBJ2-3	.	TRBV2	.	CASSVEEDTQYF	TGTGCCAGCAGTGTTGAGGAAGATACGCAGTATTTT
TRBJ1-1	.	TRBV7-8	TRBD1	CASSLGGTGVNTEAFF	TGTGCCAGCAGCTTAGGGGGGACAGGGGTTAACACTGAAGCTTTCTTT
TRBJ1-3	.	TRBV7-9	.	CASSLRHGQHF	TGTGCCAGCAGCTTGAGGCACGGACAACATTTT